This T cell receptor beta chain stems from a study of T-cell reconstitution after alpha-beta-depleted transplantation in children. Ten or more counts support this clonotype. Its specificity is not known. This CDR3 spans 16 amino acids. Trimming took off 1 base at V and 1 base at J, with 13 bases between the two ends. Germline V gives CDR1 MNHEY, CDR2 SMNVEV (reference sequence). General study findings and limits: By one year post-transplant, T-cell counts and diversity largely arose from T cells that were newly produced. Where alpha-beta T cells came from about two months after transplant was reportedly several hundred expanded graft clones. Some patients' high day-60 TCRbeta diversity was traced to surviving recipient T cells and thymic progenitors.

TCRbeta library preparation incorporated unique molecular identifiers. TCRdb reprocessed the PCR reads with MiXCR, giving one entry per CDR3 protein. Here the sample spans fewer than 350,000 distinct CDR3 sequences, around 10% being singletons. Source: PBMCs, taken before TCRalphabeta/CD19-depleted stem cell transplant. This TCR came from a boy under two years old with acute myeloid leukemia, due to receive a stem cell transplant. The chain carries TRBV27 and TRBJ2-5; D is uncertain. The CDR3 spells CASSLLRTGGQETQYF. For the CDR3, the DNA is TGTGCCAGCAGTTTATTGAGAACCGGTGGCCAAGAGACCCAGTACTTC.